This entry lists 5 T cell receptor beta chains sequenced from one sample in a study of OX40 agonist ivuxolimab in advanced cancers. The table came from immunoSEQ multiplex PCR; TCRdb's copy has only in-frame clones and leaves some out. Among 70,000 to 95,000 clones, approximately 90% were seen once, and the ten largest hold about 0.76%. This specimen was CD4+ or CD8+ T cells sorted from blood, taken in a trial of the OX40 agonist ivuxolimab. These receptors were taken from an adult with an advanced solid tumor such as melanoma, head and neck, liver or kidney cancer.

CDR3 DNA: TGCGCCAGCAGTAGCGGGACCCCCACCGAGACCCAGTACTTC. This translates into CASSSGTPTETQYF. The chain links TRBV5-1 to TRBJ2-5, with 8 bases matching TRBD2. The CDR3 is 14 residues long. V was pared by 5 bases and J by 5 bases, with 8 bases of the junction left unmatched. Per germline, CDR1 SGHRS and CDR2 YFSETQ.

This chain links TRBV7-3 with TRBJ2-3; a possible D gene is TRBD1 (6 bases). Trimming removed 3 bases from V and 4 bases from J, with 11 bases in between. The CDR3 runs 14 residues. Germline CDR1 SGHTA, CDR2 FQGTGA. The CDR3 is CASSFGTSPDTQYF. The CDR3 region has the DNA TGTGCCAGCAGCTTCGGGACAAGCCCAGATACGCAGTATTTT.

The chain recombines TRBV18 with TRBJ2-5; TRBD1 matches 7 bases. The germline V gene has CDR1 KGHSH and CDR2 LQKENI. The CDR3 has 14 amino acids. V shed 2 bases and J 7 bases; nucleotides not matched to a gene: 7. The CDR3 DNA reads TGTGCCAGCTCACCAGAGACAGGGACAATGACCCAGTACTTC. It translates to CASSPETGTMTQYF.

The rearrangement links TRBV28 to TRBJ2-1; tentatively, D is TRBD2 (6 bases). Trimming pared 10 bases from V and 3 bases from J, leaving 16 bases between. Germline V gene data show CDR1 as MDHEN and CDR2 as SYDVKM. This CDR3 contains 14 residues. CDR3 DNA sequence: TGTGCCACCCGGGACTCCCGGAGCTACAATGAGCAGTTCTTC. It specifies CATRDSRSYNEQFF. Together with reference TRBV28 and TRBJ2-1, the CDR3 gives the full variable domain: DVKVTQSSRYLVKRTGEKVFLECVQDMDHENMFWYRQDPGLGLRLIYFSYDVKMKEKGDIPEGYSVSREKKERFSLILESASTNQTSMYLCATRDSRSYNEQFFGPGTRLTVL.

This rearrangement joins TRBV15 to TRBJ2-7, with a possible D match to TRBD1 (5 bases). The V gene's germline CDR1 is LNHNV and CDR2 YYDKDF (reference sequence). The CDR3 spans 14 residues. Between the trimmed V and J ends, which lost 3 bases and 0 bases, there was a span of 9 bases. The CDR3, as DNA: TGTGCCACCAGCAGTCTTCAGGGCTCCTACGAGCAGTACTTC. This encodes CATSSLQGSYEQYF.